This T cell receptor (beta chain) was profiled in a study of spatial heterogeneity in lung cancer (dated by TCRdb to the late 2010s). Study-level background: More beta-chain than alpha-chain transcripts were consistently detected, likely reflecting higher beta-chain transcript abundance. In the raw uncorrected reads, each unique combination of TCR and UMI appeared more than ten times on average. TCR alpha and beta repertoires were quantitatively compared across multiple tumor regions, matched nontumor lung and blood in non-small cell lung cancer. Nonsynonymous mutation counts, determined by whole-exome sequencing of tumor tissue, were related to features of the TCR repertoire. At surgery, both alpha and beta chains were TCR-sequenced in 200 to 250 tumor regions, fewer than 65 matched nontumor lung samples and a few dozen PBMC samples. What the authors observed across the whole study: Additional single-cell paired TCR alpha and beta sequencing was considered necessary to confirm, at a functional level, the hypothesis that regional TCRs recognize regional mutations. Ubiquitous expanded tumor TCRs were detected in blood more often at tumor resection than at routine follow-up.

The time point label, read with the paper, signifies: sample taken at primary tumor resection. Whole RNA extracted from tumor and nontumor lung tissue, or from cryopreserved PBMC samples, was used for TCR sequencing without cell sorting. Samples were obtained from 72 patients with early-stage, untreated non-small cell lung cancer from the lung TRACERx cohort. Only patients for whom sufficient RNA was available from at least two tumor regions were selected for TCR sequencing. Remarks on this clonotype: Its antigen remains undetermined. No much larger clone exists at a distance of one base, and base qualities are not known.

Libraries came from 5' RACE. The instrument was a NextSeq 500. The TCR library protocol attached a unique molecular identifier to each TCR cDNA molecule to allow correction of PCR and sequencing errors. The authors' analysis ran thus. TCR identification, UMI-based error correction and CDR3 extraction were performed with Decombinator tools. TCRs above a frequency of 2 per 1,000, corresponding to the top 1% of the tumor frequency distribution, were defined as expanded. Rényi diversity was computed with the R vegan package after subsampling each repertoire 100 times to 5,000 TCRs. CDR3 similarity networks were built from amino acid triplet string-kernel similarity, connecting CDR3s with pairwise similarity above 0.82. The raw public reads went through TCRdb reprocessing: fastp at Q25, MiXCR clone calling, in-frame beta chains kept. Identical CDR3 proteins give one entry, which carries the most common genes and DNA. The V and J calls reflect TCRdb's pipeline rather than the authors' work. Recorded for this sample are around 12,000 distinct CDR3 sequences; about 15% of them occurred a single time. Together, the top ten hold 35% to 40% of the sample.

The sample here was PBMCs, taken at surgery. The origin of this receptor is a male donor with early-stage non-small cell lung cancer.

The DNA is TGTGCCAGCTCACCGGGAGGACCTACCTACAATGAGCAGTTCTTC. Its coded protein is CASSPGGPTYNEQFF. The chain couples TRBV18 to TRBJ2-1; 6 matching bases give a weak D call of TRBD2. V and J are truncated by 3 bases and 2 bases respectively, leaving an intervening sequence of 11 bases. For CDR1 and CDR2, the germline V gene lists KGHSH and LQKENI. Including the terminal cysteine and phenylalanine, the CDR3 comprises 15 residues. The entry retains the CDR3 DNA only, 45 bases that are in frame from base 1. With the rest looked up from the reference TRBV18 and TRBJ2-1 genes rather than sequenced, the full variable domain is NAGVMQNPRHLVRRRGQEARLRCSPMKGHSHVYWYRQLPEEGLKFMVYLQKENIIDESGMPKERFSAEFPKEGPSILRIQQVVRGDSAAYFCASSPGGPTYNEQFFGPGTRLTVL.